What follows are 30 T cell receptor beta chains derived from one specimen sequenced in a study of T-cell memory formation after mild COVID-19. MiXCR, run by TCRdb on the 5' RACE reads, gives a single entry per CDR3 protein. The sample lists 200,000 to 300,000 distinct CDR3 sequences, over 15% occurring once. The sample comprised PBMCs or a T cell subset sorted from them (not recorded which). Receptor source: a man between 18 and 35 years old who had mild COVID-19 (a few samples of this study predate the infection). Cell type and time point are not known.

This clonotype was seen a handful of times. This chain links TRBV5-1 with TRBJ1-3; no definite D call. V was pared by 0 bases and J by 0 bases, with 4 bases between. CDR3 length equals 14 residues. Germline CDR1 and CDR2: SGHRS and YFSETQ. In DNA, the CDR3 is TGCGCCAGCAGCTTGGCCGGCTCTGGAAACACCATATATTTT. Translating it yields CASSLAGSGNTIYF.

This chain uses TRBV29-1 with TRBJ1-5; no clear D. Trimming stripped 4 bases from V and 5 bases from J, with 9 bases between. The germline V gene has CDR1 SQVTM and CDR2 ANQGSEA. The CDR3 is made up of 12 amino acids. This CDR3 reads CSVGEGDQPQHF. DNA for the CDR3: TGCAGCGTTGGGGAGGGCGATCAGCCCCAGCATTTT.

The sample holds many counts of this clonotype. The V and J genes are TRBV7-2 and TRBJ2-5, with D perhaps TRBD2 (6 bases). The V gene's germline CDR1 is SGHTA and CDR2 FQGNSA. Trimming left V 3 bases short and J 1 base short, with 12 bases between. The CDR3 has 15 residues. The CDR3 bases are TGTGCCAGCAGCTTTGGGCGGGGCATCCAAGAGACCCAGTACTTC. This encodes CASSFGRGIQETQYF.

The chain combines TRBV6-6 with TRBJ1-3; perhaps TRBD1 as D (6 bases). Per the germline V gene, CDR1 is MNHNY and CDR2 is SVGAGI (reference sequence). Trimming left V 2 bases short and J 0 bases short, with 14 bases between. The CDR3 has 17 amino acids. For the CDR3, the DNA is TGTGCCAGCAGTTACGCAGGGGTCCTCAGCTCTGGAAACACCATATATTTT. The encoded protein is CASSYAGVLSSGNTIYF.

This rearrangement joins TRBV5-5 to TRBJ1-1; 10 nucleotides line up with TRBD1. The CDR3 sequence is 14 residues long. V was clipped by 1 base and J by 5 bases; unmatched bases: 2. Germline V CDR1 and CDR2: SGHKS, YYEKEE (reference sequence). The CDR3 protein is CASSLLGQGTEAFF. DNA of the CDR3: TGTGCCAGCAGCTTGTTGGGACAGGGGACTGAAGCTTTCTTT.

The V gene is TRBV6-6, the J gene TRBJ2-5, with a tentative D call TRBD1 (6 bases). V lost 2 bases to trimming and J lost 5 bases, with 12 bases between them. The CDR3 runs 14 residues. CDR1 and CDR2 from the germline V gene are MNHNY and SVGAGI (reference sequence). CDR3 nucleotide sequence: TGTGCCAGCAGTTACCCCCCAGGGGATGAGACCCAGTACTTC. Translated, it gives CASSYPPGDETQYF.

V gene TRBV30 combines with J gene TRBJ1-4; TRBD1 matches at 8 bases. The CDR3 length is 15 residues. J gave up 10 bases and V 2 bases, and 12 bases lay outside the gene matches. Germline CDR1 is GTSNPN and CDR2 is SVGIG (reference sequence). In DNA form, the CDR3 reads TGTGCCTGGAGTTCTCCAGGGGGCCTTGGAGGAAAACTGTTTTTT. It encodes CAWSSPGGLGGKLFF.

The V and J genes are TRBV3-1 and TRBJ2-3; possibly TRBD2 for D (7 bases). Trimming removed 4 bases from V and 4 bases from J, with 18 bases in between. The CDR3 loop spans 16 amino acids. CDR1 and CDR2 (germline): LGHDT, YNNKEL (reference sequence). CDR3 amino acids: CASSPIRGGAADTQYF. The CDR3, as DNA: TGTGCCAGCAGCCCTATTAGGGGGGGGGCCGCAGATACGCAGTATTTT.

This clonotype was recorded many times. The genes are TRBV4-3 and TRBJ2-7; 10 bases are a match to TRBD1. Looked up from germline, CDR1 is LGHNA and CDR2 is YSLEER. The ends lost 5 bases at V and 2 bases at J; junction bases unmatched: 3. CDR3 size: 14 residues. The CDR3 region is CASSAGTGAYEQYF. In DNA form, the CDR3 reads TGCGCCAGCAGCGCCGGGACAGGGGCCTACGAGCAGTACTTC.

This clonotype was picked up a small number of times. The chain has TRBV5-1 and TRBJ2-6; TRBD1 matches 7 bases. Per germline, CDR1 SGHRS and CDR2 YFSETQ. This CDR3 is 18 amino acids long. V was pared by 0 bases and J by 2 bases, with 8 bases of the junction left unmatched. In DNA form, the CDR3 reads TGCGCCAGCAGCTTGGAAGGGACAGTCTTCGCTGGGGCCAACGTCCTGACTTTC. It codes for CASSLEGTVFAGANVLTF.

The chain carries TRBV7-9 and TRBJ2-1; D call uncertain. CDR1 SEHNR and CDR2 FQNEAQ come from the germline V gene (reference sequence). This CDR3 region has 15 residues. The V end was cut by 5 bases, the J end by 10 bases, with 21 bases between. The CDR3 region is CASSGPAYQSEEQFF. CDR3 DNA: TGTGCCAGCAGCGGTCCAGCGTACCAGAGCGAGGAGCAGTTCTTC.

The sample holds a few counts of this clonotype. This rearrangement joins TRBV19 to TRBJ2-2; 8 positions agree with TRBD1. Germline V gene lookup returns CDR1 LNHDA and CDR2 SQIVND (reference sequence). The junction had 4 bases not matched to a gene; V was cut back by 6 bases and J by 4 bases. The CDR3 consists of 14 residues. CDR3 in amino acids: CASREGQVTGELFF. The CDR3 DNA is TGTGCCAGTAGAGAGGGACAGGTCACCGGGGAGCTGTTTTTT.

The CDR3 DNA follows: TGCGCCAGCAGCTTGTACCACTATGGCTACACCTTC. It specifies CASSLYHYGYTF. The chain joins TRBV5-1 to TRBJ1-2; D not resolved. This CDR3 spans 12 amino acids. CDR1 SGHRS and CDR2 YFSETQ come from the germline V gene. V lost 1 base, J lost 3 bases, and 4 bases lay in between.

V gene TRBV18 combines with J gene TRBJ1-2; no clear D. The CDR3 contains 13 residues. Per the germline V gene, CDR1 is KGHSH and CDR2 is LQKENI. The ends were cut back, 0 bases at V and 6 bases at J, with 8 bases in the middle. CDR3 nucleotides: TGTGCCAGCTCACCACCGGCCCAAAATGGCTACACCTTC. Its protein product is CASSPPAQNGYTF.

The gene calls are TRBV4-3 and TRBJ2-1; TRBD2 matches 7 bases. Germline-derived CDR1 and CDR2 are LGHNA and YSLEER. This CDR3 contains 16 residues. V shed 4 bases, J shed 1 base, and the junction held 7 bases outside the gene matches. DNA for the CDR3: TGCGCCAGCAGCCTCTCGACTAGCCGGTCCTACAATGAGCAGTTCTTC. Translating it yields CASSLSTSRSYNEQFF.

The chain recombines TRBV10-3 with TRBJ2-5; D might be TRBD1 (6 bases). This CDR3 comprises 13 residues. Per germline, CDR1 ENHRY and CDR2 SYGVKD. Trimming took 3 bases from V and 1 from J, leaving 6 bases between them. The CDR3 sequence: CAISEQGQETQYF. The CDR3 nucleotides are TGTGCCATCAGTGAACAGGGCCAAGAGACCCAGTACTTC.

The V call is TRBV29-1, the J call TRBJ2-3; D may correspond to TRBD1 or TRBD2 (5 bases each). Germline CDR1 reads SQVTM; CDR2 reads ANQGSEA. This CDR3 comprises 12 residues. Trimming took off 7 bases at V and 2 bases at J, with 10 bases between the two ends. The CDR3 is CSGDGYTDTQYF. In DNA, the CDR3 is TGCAGCGGGGACGGTTACACAGATACGCAGTATTTT.

V gene TRBV12-5 combines with J gene TRBJ2-5; D is undetermined. The CDR3 is 13 amino acids. Germline V gene sequence: CDR1 LGHNT, CDR2 FRNRAP. Trimming shortened V by 4 bases and J by 5 bases, and 11 bases separated the two germline ends. Here the CDR3 reads CASGSQLGETQYF. CDR3 nucleotides: TGTGCTAGTGGTTCCCAACTGGGGGAGACCCAGTACTTC.

This clonotype was counted a few times. J is TRBJ1-4 and V is TRBV5-1; D not certain. V was pared by 0 bases and J by 4 bases, with 10 bases between. Germline V CDR1 and CDR2: SGHRS, YFSETQ. The CDR3 covers 15 residues. The CDR3 is CASSLGRLGNEKLFF. The CDR3 DNA is TGCGCCAGCAGCTTGGGACGCCTGGGTAATGAAAAACTGTTTTTT.

This clonotype was picked up a small number of times. This chain joins TRBV7-2 and TRBJ1-2; D is possibly TRBD1 (6 bases). From germline, CDR1 is SGHTA and CDR2 FQGNSA. The CDR3 has 14 amino acids. Trimming shortened V by 5 bases and J by 4 bases, and 14 bases separated the two germline ends. This chain's CDR3 is CASSPGVLGYGYTF. DNA for the CDR3: TGTGCCAGCAGCCCAGGGGTTTTGGGCTATGGCTACACCTTC.

The V and J genes are TRBV5-1 and TRBJ2-7; a weak D match, TRBD2 (6 bases). CDR3 length: 13 residues. V lost 1 base, J lost 6 bases, and 11 bases lay in between. From germline, CDR1 is SGHRS and CDR2 YFSETQ. The CDR3 reads CASSLPGVCEQYV. The CDR3 region has the DNA TGCGCCAGCAGCTTGCCGGGGGTTTGCGAGCAGTACGTC.

This clonotype was seen many times. V usage is TRBV7-7 and J usage is TRBJ2-7; TRBD2 agrees at 10 bases. The CDR3 length is 17 residues. Germline V gene lookup returns CDR1 SSHAT and CDR2 FNYEAQ (reference sequence). This chain's CDR3 is CASSLARTSGGYREQYV. The CDR3 DNA reads TGTGCTAGCAGCTTAGCTCGGACTAGCGGAGGGTATCGAGAGCAGTACGTC.

This clonotype was counted only a few times. The chain couples TRBV5-1 to TRBJ1-1; tentative D call: TRBD1 (5 bases). CDR3 size: 12 residues. The V gene's germline CDR1 is SGHRS and CDR2 YFSETQ. Trimming cost V 1 base and J 6 bases, with 7 bases left between them. CDR3 sequence reads: CASSLRGPEAFF. The CDR3 DNA is TGCGCCAGCAGCTTGCGGGGCCCTGAAGCTTTCTTT.

This clonotype showed up just a few times. The V call is TRBV6-6, the J call TRBJ1-1, with a weak D call TRBD1 (6 bases). The CDR3 has 15 residues. The germline CDR1 and CDR2 sequences are MNHNY and SVGAGI (reference sequence). Between the trimmed V and J ends, which lost 6 bases and 1 base, there was a span of 15 bases. This chain's CDR3 is CASSSKGGKNTEAFF. The DNA for the CDR3 is TGTGCCAGCAGCTCAAAGGGGGGCAAGAACACTGAAGCTTTCTTT.

V usage is TRBV9 and J usage is TRBJ2-1, with D perhaps TRBD1 (6 bases). The CDR3 sequence is 13 residues long. V lost 3 bases and J 9 bases, leaving 13 bases between the germline ends. CDR1 is SGDLS, CDR2 YYNGEE, per germline. In DNA form, the CDR3 reads TGTGCCAGCAGCGGACCTCAGGGGAGTGAGCAGTTCTTC. Translated: CASSGPQGSEQFF.

DNA of the CDR3: TGTGCCAGCAGCTTGATACTAGCGGGGAAAGAGACCCAGTACTTC. Amino acid sequence: CASSLILAGKETQYF. The chain carries TRBV5-4 and TRBJ2-5, with 10 bases aligning to TRBD2. The V gene end was trimmed by 1 base and the J gene end by 3 bases; junction bases not matched to a gene: 3. The CDR3 extends over 15 amino acids. Germline values: CDR1 SGHNT, CDR2 YYREEE (reference sequence).

This clonotype was seen a few times. The chain has TRBV6-5 and TRBJ1-2; D gene ambiguous. Germline loops: CDR1 MNHEY, CDR2 SVGAGI. This CDR3 spans 13 amino acids. V was pared by 10 bases and J by 0 bases, with 12 bases between. The DNA for the CDR3 is TGTGCCACCCAAAACCCGTCTAACTATGGCTACACCTTC. Translated, it gives CATQNPSNYGYTF.

This clonotype showed up just a few times. V gene TRBV6-5 combines with J gene TRBJ1-2; unclear D gene. The germline V gene encodes CDR1 MNHEY and CDR2 SVGAGI. CDR3 length equals 17 residues. V lost 7 bases to trimming and J lost 1 base, with 22 bases between them. Here the CDR3 reads CASTEVDPENDNYGYTF. CDR3 nucleotide sequence: TGTGCCAGCACCGAAGTCGATCCCGAAAATGATAACTATGGCTACACCTTC.

This clonotype has just a few counts. The chain employs TRBV5-1 and TRBJ1-2, with D tentatively TRBD1 (6 bases). V was pared by 1 base and J by 4 bases, with 17 bases between. The germline V gene encodes CDR1 SGHRS and CDR2 YFSETQ. The CDR3 covers 16 residues. CDR3 loop: CASSLTYEGGTYGYTF. CDR3 coding DNA: TGCGCCAGCAGCTTGACGTACGAGGGGGGGACCTATGGCTACACCTTC. Full variable domain (outside the CDR3, taken from reference TRBV5-1 and TRBJ1-2): KAGVTQTPRYLIKTRGQQVTLSCSPISGHRSVSWYQQTPGQGLQFLFEYFSETQRNKGNFPGRFSGRQFSNSRSEMNVSTLELGDSALYLCASSLTYEGGTYGYTFGSGTRLTVV.

This clonotype has ten or more counts. V usage is TRBV6-2 or TRBV6-3 and J usage is TRBJ2-2; 9 positions agree with TRBD1. Germline V gene lookup returns CDR1 MNHEY and CDR2 SVGEGT. Unmatched junction bases numbered 7, after V lost 7 bases and J lost 7 bases. CDR3 length: 14 amino acids. The CDR3 protein is CASISGTGIGELFF. The CDR3, as DNA: TGTGCCAGCATCTCCGGGACAGGGATCGGGGAGCTGTTTTTT.